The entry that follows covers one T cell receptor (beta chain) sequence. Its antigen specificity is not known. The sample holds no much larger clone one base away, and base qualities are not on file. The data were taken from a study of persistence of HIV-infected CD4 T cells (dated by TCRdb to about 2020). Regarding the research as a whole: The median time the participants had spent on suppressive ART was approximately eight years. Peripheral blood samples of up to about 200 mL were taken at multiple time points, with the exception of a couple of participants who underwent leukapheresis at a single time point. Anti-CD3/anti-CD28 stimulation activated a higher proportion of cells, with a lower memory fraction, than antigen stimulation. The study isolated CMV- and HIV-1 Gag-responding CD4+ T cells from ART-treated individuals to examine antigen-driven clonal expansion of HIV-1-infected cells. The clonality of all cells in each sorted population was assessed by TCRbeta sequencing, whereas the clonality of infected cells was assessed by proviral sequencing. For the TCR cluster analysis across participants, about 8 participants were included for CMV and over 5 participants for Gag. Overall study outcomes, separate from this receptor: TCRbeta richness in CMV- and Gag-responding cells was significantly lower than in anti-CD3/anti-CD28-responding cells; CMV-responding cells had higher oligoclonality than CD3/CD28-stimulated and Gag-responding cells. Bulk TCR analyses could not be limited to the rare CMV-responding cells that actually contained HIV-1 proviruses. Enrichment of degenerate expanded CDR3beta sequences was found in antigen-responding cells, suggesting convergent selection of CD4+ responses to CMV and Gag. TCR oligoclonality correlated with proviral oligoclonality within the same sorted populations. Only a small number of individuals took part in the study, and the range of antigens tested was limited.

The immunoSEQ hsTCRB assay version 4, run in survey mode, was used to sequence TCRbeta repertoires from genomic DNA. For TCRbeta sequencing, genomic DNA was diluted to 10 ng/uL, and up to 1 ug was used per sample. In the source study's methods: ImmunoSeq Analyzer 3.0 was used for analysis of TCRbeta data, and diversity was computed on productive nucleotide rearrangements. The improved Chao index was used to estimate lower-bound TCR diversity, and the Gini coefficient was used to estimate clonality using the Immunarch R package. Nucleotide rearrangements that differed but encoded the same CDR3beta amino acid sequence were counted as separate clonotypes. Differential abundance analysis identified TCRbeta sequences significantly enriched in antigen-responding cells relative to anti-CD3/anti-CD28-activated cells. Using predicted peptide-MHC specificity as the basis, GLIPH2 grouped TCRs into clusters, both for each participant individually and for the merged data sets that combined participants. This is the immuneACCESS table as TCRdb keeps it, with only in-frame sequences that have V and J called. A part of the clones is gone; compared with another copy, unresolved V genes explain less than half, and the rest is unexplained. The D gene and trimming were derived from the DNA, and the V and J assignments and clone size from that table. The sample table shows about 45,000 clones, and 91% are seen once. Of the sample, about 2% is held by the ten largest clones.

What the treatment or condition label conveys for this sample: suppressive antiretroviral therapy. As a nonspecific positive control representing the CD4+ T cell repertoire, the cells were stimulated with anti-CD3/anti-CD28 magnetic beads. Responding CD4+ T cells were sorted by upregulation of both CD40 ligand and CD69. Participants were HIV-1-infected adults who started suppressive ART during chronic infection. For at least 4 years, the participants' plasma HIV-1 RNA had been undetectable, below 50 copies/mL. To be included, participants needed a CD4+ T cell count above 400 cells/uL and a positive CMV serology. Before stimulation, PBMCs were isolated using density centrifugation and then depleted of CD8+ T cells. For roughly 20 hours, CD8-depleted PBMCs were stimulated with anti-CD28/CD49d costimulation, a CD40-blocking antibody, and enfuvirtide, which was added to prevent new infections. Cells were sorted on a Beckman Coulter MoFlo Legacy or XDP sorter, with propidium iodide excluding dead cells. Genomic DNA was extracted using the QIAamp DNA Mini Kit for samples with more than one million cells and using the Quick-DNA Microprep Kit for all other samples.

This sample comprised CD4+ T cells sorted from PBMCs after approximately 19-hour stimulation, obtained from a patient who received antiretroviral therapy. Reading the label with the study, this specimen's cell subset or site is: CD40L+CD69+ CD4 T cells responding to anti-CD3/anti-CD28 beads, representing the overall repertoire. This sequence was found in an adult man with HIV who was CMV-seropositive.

The CDR3 is CASRPGTGAPYYGYTF. The DNA is as follows: TGTGCCAGCAGGCCCGGGACAGGGGCCCCCTACTATGGCTACACCTTC. The chain couples TRBV28 to TRBJ1-2; the junction holds 10 bases that match TRBD1. CDR1 and CDR2 (MDHEN, SYDVKM) derive from the germline V gene. From cysteine to phenylalanine, the CDR3 is 16 amino acids long. The DNA shown is the 48-base CDR3, in frame from base 1. V has 6 bases trimmed and J has 3 bases trimmed; junction bases matching no gene number 10.